Listed here is a single TCR beta chain. What it recognizes is unknown. V shed 0 bases and J 0 bases; nucleotides not matched to a gene: 3. CDR1 ENHRY and CDR2 SYGVKD come from the germline V gene. CDR3 length: 16 residues. The sample is drawn from a study of cytomegalovirus exposure and HLA in healthy donors. Sampled while nominally healthy, donors likely had unrecorded immune exposures. General observations from the study: Later work found most CMV-associated TCR beta chains apparently HLA-restricted.

PCR used 60 Vbeta primers and 13 Jbeta primers. In the original workflow: It was a later analysis that counted around 85 million unique TCR beta chains, of which some 10 million were shared. The protocol was immunoSEQ multiplex PCR, while the TCRdb copy is restricted to in-frame clones and leaves out a portion. The V and J calls and clone size come from that table; D and trimming were worked out from the DNA. Its clone listing holds approximately 72,000 clones. Sequenced input: PBMCs. The chain is built from TRBV10-3 and TRBJ2-3; 7 nucleotides align to TRBD1. The TCR originated in a woman in her forties in good health and CMV-seropositive. The CDR3 nucleotides are TGTGCCATCAGTGAGTCGAAACAGGGGAGCACAGATACGCAGTATTTT. Translation gives CAISESKQGSTDTQYF.